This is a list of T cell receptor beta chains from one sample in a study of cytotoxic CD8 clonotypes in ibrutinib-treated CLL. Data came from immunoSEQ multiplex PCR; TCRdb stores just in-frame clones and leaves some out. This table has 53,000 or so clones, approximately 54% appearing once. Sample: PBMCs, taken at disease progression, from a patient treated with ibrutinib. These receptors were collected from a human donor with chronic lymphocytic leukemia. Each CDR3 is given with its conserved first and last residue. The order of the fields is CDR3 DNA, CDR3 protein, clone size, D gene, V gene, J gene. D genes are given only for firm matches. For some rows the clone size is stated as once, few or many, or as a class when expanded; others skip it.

CDR3nt: TGTGCCAGCAGTGAAGCCACCCCAGGGACAGCTAATGAAAAACTGTTTTTT
CDR3aa: CASSEATPGTANEKLFF
abundance: many
d_gene: TRBD1
v_gene: TRBV6-1
j_gene: TRBJ1-4

CDR3nt: TGTGCCAGCTCTACTACAGGGGGCGGGTCCTACGAGCAGTACTTC
CDR3aa: CASSTTGGGSYEQYF
abundance: NA
d_gene: TRBD1
v_gene: TRBV18
j_gene: TRBJ2-7

CDR3nt: TGTGCCAGCAGCCTGACTACGGGGCTAGCAGATACGCAGTATTTT
CDR3aa: CASSLTTGLADTQYF
abundance: NA
d_gene: NA
v_gene: TRBV7-9
j_gene: TRBJ2-3

CDR3nt: TGCGCCAGCAGCTTAGGACAGGGGGCTAACGAGCAGTACTTC
CDR3aa: CASSLGQGANEQYF
abundance: NA
d_gene: TRBD1
v_gene: TRBV5-1
j_gene: TRBJ2-7

CDR3nt: TGCGCCAGCAGCGCGGGACAGGGGGCGCAAAATGAGCAGTTCTTC
CDR3aa: CASSAGQGAQNEQFF
abundance: NA
d_gene: TRBD1
v_gene: TRBV5-1
j_gene: TRBJ2-1

CDR3nt: TGCAGTGCTGAGGGGGTAGATACGCAGTATTTT
CDR3aa: CSAEGVDTQYF
abundance: NA
d_gene: NA
v_gene: TRBV20-1
j_gene: TRBJ2-3

CDR3nt: TGTGCCAGCAGCAAAGGGGGTTTTGGCAATCAGCCCCAGCATTTT
CDR3aa: CASSKGGFGNQPQHF
abundance: NA
d_gene: NA
v_gene: TRBV9
j_gene: TRBJ1-5

CDR3nt: TGCGCCAGCAGCCAAGAGGCAGGGGCTCCATACGAGCAGTACTTC
CDR3aa: CASSQEAGAPYEQYF
abundance: once
d_gene: NA
v_gene: TRBV4-3
j_gene: TRBJ2-7

CDR3nt: TGTGCCAGCAGCATGGGACAGAACTTCAATCAGCCCCAGCATTTT
CDR3aa: CASSMGQNFNQPQHF
abundance: NA
d_gene: TRBD1
v_gene: TRBV7-2
j_gene: TRBJ1-5

CDR3nt: TGCGCCAGCAGCTTTGCGACGAAATCACCCCTCCACTTT
CDR3aa: CASSFATKSPLHF
abundance: NA
d_gene: NA
v_gene: TRBV5-1
j_gene: TRBJ1-6

CDR3nt: TGTGCCAGCAGCCAAGATCCCTGGACTAGCGCGCAAAATGAGCAGTTCTTC
CDR3aa: CASSQDPWTSAQNEQFF
abundance: few
d_gene: TRBD2
v_gene: TRBV4-2
j_gene: TRBJ2-1

CDR3nt: TGTGCCAGCAGCCCCCGTTCGGGCACCGGGGAGCTGTTTTTT
CDR3aa: CASSPRSGTGELFF
abundance: NA
d_gene: NA
v_gene: TRBV14
j_gene: TRBJ2-2

CDR3nt: TGTGCCAGCAGCCTTAGCGGGGGGGCACGCGAGCAGTACTTC
CDR3aa: CASSLSGGAREQYF
abundance: few
d_gene: TRBD2
v_gene: TRBV7-8
j_gene: TRBJ2-7

CDR3nt: TGTGCCAGCAGCGTAGGGGCTAGCGGGAGCACAGATACGCAGTATTTT
CDR3aa: CASSVGASGSTDTQYF
abundance: NA
d_gene: TRBD2
v_gene: TRBV9
j_gene: TRBJ2-3

CDR3nt: TGTGCCAGCAGCGCTTGGGACGGAGATTCACCCCTCCACTTT
CDR3aa: CASSAWDGDSPLHF
abundance: NA
d_gene: NA
v_gene: TRBV7-2
j_gene: TRBJ1-6

CDR3nt: TGTGCCTGGAGTGTAAGGAGGGATCAGCCCCAGCATTTT
CDR3aa: CAWSVRRDQPQHF
abundance: many
d_gene: NA
v_gene: TRBV30
j_gene: TRBJ1-5

CDR3nt: TGTGCCAGCAGCTTAACCCGGGACGGCACCTACGAGCAGTACTTC
CDR3aa: CASSLTRDGTYEQYF
abundance: few
d_gene: NA
v_gene: TRBV11-2
j_gene: TRBJ2-7

CDR3nt: TGTGCCAGCAGTAAGCCCGGGGCAAACAATGAGCAGTTCTTC
CDR3aa: CASSKPGANNEQFF
abundance: NA
d_gene: NA
v_gene: TRBV6-5
j_gene: TRBJ2-1

CDR3nt: TGTGCCAGCAGGGACCAGATCTACGAGCAGTACTTC
CDR3aa: CASRDQIYEQYF
abundance: few
d_gene: NA
v_gene: TRBV6-1
j_gene: TRBJ2-7

CDR3nt: TGTGCCAGCAGCTCGTCGGGACTAGGGAACTACAATGAGCAGTTCTTC
CDR3aa: CASSSSGLGNYNEQFF
abundance: NA
d_gene: TRBD2
v_gene: TRBV5-6
j_gene: TRBJ2-1

CDR3nt: TGTGCCAGCAGTTCGGGGACAGGGGGTGGCTACACCTTC
CDR3aa: CASSSGTGGGYTF
abundance: NA
d_gene: TRBD1
v_gene: TRBV6-5
j_gene: TRBJ1-2

CDR3nt: TGTGCCAGCAGCTTAGTAGGTCAGGGCTCCTACGAGCAGTACTTC
CDR3aa: CASSLVGQGSYEQYF
abundance: NA
d_gene: NA
v_gene: TRBV7-2
j_gene: TRBJ2-7

CDR3nt: TGCGCCAGCAGCTTGGGGCAGCAGAACACTGAAGCTTTCTTT
CDR3aa: CASSLGQQNTEAFF
abundance: NA
d_gene: NA
v_gene: TRBV5-1
j_gene: TRBJ1-1

CDR3nt: TGTGCCAGCAGCTTAGCGGGGGGCGGTCAGCCCCAGCATTTT
CDR3aa: CASSLAGGGQPQHF
abundance: once
d_gene: NA
v_gene: TRBV7-2
j_gene: TRBJ1-5

CDR3nt: TGTGCCTGGAGTCCCGGGACTAGTGGCCAGTTCTTC
CDR3aa: CAWSPGTSGQFF
abundance: NA
d_gene: TRBD2
v_gene: TRBV30
j_gene: TRBJ2-1

CDR3nt: TGTGCCAGCAGCGTAGTGGGCAGGGCAATGAACACTGAAGCTTTCTTT
CDR3aa: CASSVVGRAMNTEAFF
abundance: NA
d_gene: NA
v_gene: TRBV9
j_gene: TRBJ1-1

CDR3nt: TGTGCCAGCAGTGAATGGACTCCGGGCGGCAAAAACATTCAGTACTTC
CDR3aa: CASSEWTPGGKNIQYF
abundance: NA
d_gene: NA
v_gene: TRBV25-1
j_gene: TRBJ2-4

CDR3nt: TGTGCCAGCAGCGCAAAGGTGTGGCAGACTGAAGCTTTCTTT
CDR3aa: CASSAKVWQTEAFF
abundance: NA
d_gene: NA
v_gene: TRBV7-2
j_gene: TRBJ1-1

CDR3nt: TGTGCCAGCAGCTTGGCATTAGGTGTGGGGAATAGCAATCAGCCCCAGCATTTT
CDR3aa: CASSLALGVGNSNQPQHF
abundance: NA
d_gene: NA
v_gene: TRBV5-5
j_gene: TRBJ1-5

CDR3nt: TGTGCCAGCAGTCCAGGGTATGAGCAGTTCTTC
CDR3aa: CASSPGYEQFF
abundance: NA
d_gene: NA
v_gene: TRBV27
j_gene: TRBJ2-1

CDR3nt: TGTGCCAGCAGCCGCGACCCCGGGCAAGTAGCCAAAAACATTCAGTACTTC
CDR3aa: CASSRDPGQVAKNIQYF
abundance: NA
d_gene: NA
v_gene: TRBV5-6
j_gene: TRBJ2-4

CDR3nt: TGTGCCAGCTCTGGACTAGCGGGAGATCCCCAAGAGACCCAGTACTTC
CDR3aa: CASSGLAGDPQETQYF
abundance: NA
d_gene: TRBD2
v_gene: TRBV28
j_gene: TRBJ2-5

CDR3nt: TGCGCCAGCACGATAGGGACTCACACAGATACGCAGTATTTT
CDR3aa: CASTIGTHTDTQYF
abundance: NA
d_gene: NA
v_gene: TRBV5-1
j_gene: TRBJ2-3

CDR3nt: TGTGCCAGCAGTTTGGGACAGGGCTCCTACAATGAGCAGTTCTTC
CDR3aa: CASSLGQGSYNEQFF
abundance: few
d_gene: TRBD1
v_gene: TRBV6-6
j_gene: TRBJ2-1

CDR3nt: TGTGCCAGCAGCTTATTAGGCTTAGGGAACACTGAAGCTTTCTTT
CDR3aa: CASSLLGLGNTEAFF
abundance: NA
d_gene: NA
v_gene: TRBV7-6
j_gene: TRBJ1-1

CDR3nt: TGTGCCAGCAAAGCGCCCAGCTCCTACGAGCAGTACTTC
CDR3aa: CASKAPSSYEQYF
abundance: once
d_gene: NA
v_gene: TRBV2
j_gene: TRBJ2-7

CDR3nt: TGTGCCAGCAGTTTAGGGCTAGCGGGAGGCATTTACGAGCAGTACTTC
CDR3aa: CASSLGLAGGIYEQYF
abundance: NA
d_gene: TRBD2
v_gene: TRBV27
j_gene: TRBJ2-7

CDR3nt: TGTGCCAGCAGCCCCCCCACAGGGGGCTTTGGCTACACCTTC
CDR3aa: CASSPPTGGFGYTF
abundance: NA
d_gene: TRBD1
v_gene: TRBV9
j_gene: TRBJ1-2

CDR3nt: TGTGCCAGCAGCTTATACGTGTCGAACACCGGGGAGCTGTTTTTT
CDR3aa: CASSLYVSNTGELFF
abundance: many
d_gene: NA
v_gene: TRBV7-2
j_gene: TRBJ2-2

CDR3nt: TGTGCCAGCAGCTTAGATTATTCCTCCTACGAGCAGTACTTC
CDR3aa: CASSLDYSSYEQYF
abundance: NA
d_gene: NA
v_gene: TRBV11-3
j_gene: TRBJ2-7

CDR3nt: TGTGCCAGCAGTTCCTCACAGGGGATGAATGGCTACACCTTC
CDR3aa: CASSSSQGMNGYTF
abundance: NA
d_gene: TRBD1
v_gene: TRBV27
j_gene: TRBJ1-2

CDR3nt: TGTGCCAGCTCCAACAGGGGTGTAGATACGCAGTATTTT
CDR3aa: CASSNRGVDTQYF
abundance: few
d_gene: TRBD1
v_gene: TRBV18
j_gene: TRBJ2-3

CDR3nt: TGTGCCAGCAGTGACACCGACAGGGTTCACTATGGCTACACCTTC
CDR3aa: CASSDTDRVHYGYTF
abundance: NA
d_gene: TRBD1
v_gene: TRBV6-4
j_gene: TRBJ1-2

CDR3nt: TGCGCCAGCAGCCATATCAAAGGGGGATCTCCCGGGGAGCTGTTTTTT
CDR3aa: CASSHIKGGSPGELFF
abundance: NA
d_gene: NA
v_gene: TRBV4-3
j_gene: TRBJ2-2

CDR3nt: TGCGCCAGCAGCTTGGGAGTACTGAATGAGCAGTTCTTC
CDR3aa: CASSLGVLNEQFF
abundance: NA
d_gene: NA
v_gene: TRBV5-1
j_gene: TRBJ2-1

CDR3nt: TGCGCCAGCAGCCGTGACTCCTACGAGCAGTACTTC
CDR3aa: CASSRDSYEQYF
abundance: NA
d_gene: NA
v_gene: TRBV5-1
j_gene: TRBJ2-7

CDR3nt: TGTGCCAGTACCATCCACTTACTCGACACCGGGGAGCTGTTTTTT
CDR3aa: CASTIHLLDTGELFF
abundance: few
d_gene: NA
v_gene: TRBV19
j_gene: TRBJ2-2

CDR3nt: TGCAGTGGGTCGCGGGCCTACGAGCAGTACTTC
CDR3aa: CSGSRAYEQYF
abundance: NA
d_gene: NA
v_gene: TRBV20-1
j_gene: TRBJ2-7

CDR3nt: TGTGCCAGCAGTGTTGTGGGGGGCAGGAACACCGGGGAGCTGTTTTTT
CDR3aa: CASSVVGGRNTGELFF
abundance: NA
d_gene: NA
v_gene: TRBV25-1
j_gene: TRBJ2-2

CDR3nt: TGTGCCAGCAGCTCAGGACAGGGGGCGGAAAAACTGTTTTTT
CDR3aa: CASSSGQGAEKLFF
abundance: NA
d_gene: TRBD1
v_gene: TRBV7-2
j_gene: TRBJ1-4

CDR3nt: TGTGCCAGCAGTTCCCCCTACCCCAGAGGAAGGCAGCCCCAGCATTTT
CDR3aa: CASSSPYPRGRQPQHF
abundance: few
d_gene: NA
v_gene: TRBV28
j_gene: TRBJ1-5

CDR3nt: TGTGCCAGCAGTCCCCGAACTGTGTTCCACGAGCAGTACTTC
CDR3aa: CASSPRTVFHEQYF
abundance: NA
d_gene: NA
v_gene: TRBV28
j_gene: TRBJ2-7

CDR3nt: TGTGCCAGCAGACGGGATTACCTCTCTGGAAACACCATATATTTT
CDR3aa: CASRRDYLSGNTIYF
abundance: NA
d_gene: NA
v_gene: TRBV27
j_gene: TRBJ1-3

CDR3nt: TGTGCCAGCAGTCGGAGCGGGAGGGCTAGCACAGATACGCAGTATTTT
CDR3aa: CASSRSGRASTDTQYF
abundance: NA
d_gene: TRBD2
v_gene: TRBV9
j_gene: TRBJ2-3

CDR3nt: TGTGCCAGCAGCTCCTATTCGGGCGTGGAGCAGTTCTTC
CDR3aa: CASSSYSGVEQFF
abundance: few
d_gene: NA
v_gene: TRBV7-9
j_gene: TRBJ2-1

CDR3nt: TGTGCCAGCAGTTTTGGGGGGCCGGGACAGCCCCAGCATTTT
CDR3aa: CASSFGGPGQPQHF
abundance: NA
d_gene: NA
v_gene: TRBV28
j_gene: TRBJ1-5

CDR3nt: TGTGCCAGCATCACCCGGGGGGATGAGCAGTTCTTC
CDR3aa: CASITRGDEQFF
abundance: NA
d_gene: TRBD2
v_gene: TRBV7-2
j_gene: TRBJ2-1

CDR3nt: TGTGCCAGCAGTGGCTATACGCAGTATTTT
CDR3aa: CASSGYTQYF
abundance: NA
d_gene: NA
v_gene: TRBV6-1
j_gene: TRBJ2-3

CDR3nt: TGTGCCAGCAGTGCGAGGGACAGGGGGCCAGAGACCCAGTACTTC
CDR3aa: CASSARDRGPETQYF
abundance: NA
d_gene: TRBD1
v_gene: TRBV27
j_gene: TRBJ2-5